The rows below give T cell receptor beta chains drawn from one sample of a study of blood T cell repertoires in COVID-19. Data came from immunoSEQ multiplex PCR; TCRdb stores just in-frame clones and leaves some out. The table lists about 220,000 clones, around 89% of them singletons. Sequencing input: PBMCs or T cells enriched from blood (not recorded which). The source is a man in his thirties or forties who had been exposed to COVID-19. Both conserved end residues are part of each CDR3. A D gene is named only where the DNA matches it firmly. Not every row has a clone size; where given, it reads once, few, many or a size class.

V: TRBV2
J: TRBJ1-6
D: TRBD1
size: NA
CDR3: CASRDRGLGNSPLHF
DNA: TGTGCCAGCAGAGACAGGGGGCTAGGGAATTCACCCCTCCACTTT

V: TRBV27
J: TRBJ1-2
D: NA
size: NA
CDR3: CASSLVANYGYTF
DNA: TGTGCCAGCAGTTTGGTAGCTAACTATGGCTACACCTTC

V: TRBV6-5
J: TRBJ1-2
D: NA
size: NA
CDR3: CASIGGGGHYGYTF
DNA: TGTGCCAGCATAGGTGGAGGAGGTCATTATGGCTACACCTTC

V: TRBV9
J: TRBJ1-2
D: TRBD1
size: NA
CDR3: CASNRPGQGVLGYTF
DNA: TGTGCCAGCAACCGTCCCGGACAGGGGGTTTTAGGCTACACCTTC

V: TRBV27
J: TRBJ2-2
D: NA
size: once
CDR3: CASSLRGGNTGELFF
DNA: TGTGCCAGCAGTTTGAGGGGGGGGAACACCGGGGAGCTGTTTTTT

V: TRBV18
J: TRBJ1-5
D: NA
size: NA
CDR3: CASSPRTLGGQPQHF
DNA: TGTGCCAGCTCACCTCGTACGTTGGGGGGTCAGCCCCAGCATTTT

V: TRBV19
J: TRBJ1-3
D: NA
size: NA
CDR3: CASSIVGGSGNTIYF
DNA: TGTGCCAGTAGTATAGTTGGAGGGTCTGGAAACACCATATATTTT

V: TRBV27
J: TRBJ1-6
D: NA
size: NA
CDR3: CASKFRTVNSPLHF
DNA: TGTGCCAGCAAATTTCGGACAGTTAATTCACCCCTCCACTTT

V: TRBV7-6
J: TRBJ2-1
D: NA
size: NA
CDR3: CASSPEAGLGNEQFF
DNA: TGTGCCAGCAGCCCCGAGGCAGGGTTGGGAAATGAGCAGTTCTTC

V: TRBV7-7
J: TRBJ2-6
D: NA
size: NA
CDR3: CASSHGQAGANVLTF
DNA: TGTGCCAGCAGTCACGGACAAGCTGGGGCCAACGTCCTGACTTTC

V: TRBV6-2/TRBV6-3
J: TRBJ1-1
D: NA
size: NA
CDR3: CASSYTPGNTEAFF
DNA: TGTGCCAGCAGTTACACCCCGGGAAACACTGAAGCTTTCTTT

V: TRBV5-6
J: TRBJ1-3
D: TRBD1
size: NA
CDR3: CASTGQAGNTIYF
DNA: TGTGCCAGCACCGGACAGGCTGGAAACACCATATATTTT

V: TRBV2
J: TRBJ1-5
D: NA
size: once
CDR3: CASRLGGSYSNQPQHF
DNA: TGTGCCAGCCGGCTTGGGGGCTCCTATAGCAATCAGCCCCAGCATTTT

V: TRBV5-1
J: TRBJ2-7
D: TRBD2
size: once
CDR3: CASSSIPGLAGGYEQYF
DNA: TGCGCCAGCAGCTCCATACCGGGACTAGCGGGGGGCTACGAGCAGTACTTC

V: TRBV5-1
J: TRBJ1-4
D: NA
size: NA
CDR3: CASSLGQDEKLFF
DNA: TGCGCCAGCAGCCTTGGACAAGATGAAAAACTGTTTTTT

V: TRBV7-3
J: TRBJ2-2
D: TRBD1
size: NA
CDR3: CASSSTGEGTGELFF
DNA: TGTGCCAGCAGCTCTACAGGGGAAGGCACCGGGGAGCTGTTTTTT

V: TRBV4-3
J: TRBJ2-1
D: TRBD2
size: NA
CDR3: CASSQLAGGPDEQFF
DNA: TGCGCCAGCAGCCAGCTAGCGGGGGGGCCGGATGAGCAGTTCTTC

V: TRBV13
J: TRBJ2-7
D: NA
size: NA
CDR3: CASSQRAVSYEQYF
DNA: TGTGCCAGCAGCCAACGAGCGGTTTCCTACGAGCAGTACTTC

V: TRBV27
J: TRBJ2-3
D: NA
size: NA
CDR3: CASSLSWGGQATQYF
DNA: TGTGCCAGCAGTTTGAGTTGGGGGGGGCAGGCCACGCAGTATTTT

V: TRBV25-1
J: TRBJ2-1
D: NA
size: NA
CDR3: CATKLRGLLGYNEQFF
DNA: TGTGCCACCAAACTCAGGGGCCTGCTCGGATACAATGAGCAGTTCTTC

V: TRBV5-1
J: TRBJ2-5
D: NA
size: NA
CDR3: CASSNAVVGETQYF
DNA: TGCGCCAGCAGCAACGCGGTGGTTGGGGAGACCCAGTACTTC

V: TRBV4-1
J: TRBJ1-3
D: TRBD1
size: once
CDR3: CASSQAGQGAGGNTIYF
DNA: TGCGCCAGCAGCCAAGCGGGACAGGGGGCGGGAGGAAACACCATATATTTT

V: TRBV13
J: TRBJ2-7
D: NA
size: once
CDR3: CASSISRGNYEQYF
DNA: TGTGCCAGCAGCATATCACGGGGGAACTACGAGCAGTACTTC

V: TRBV3-1/TRBV3-2
J: TRBJ2-1
D: NA
size: NA
CDR3: CASSQEGLAPNEQFF
DNA: TGTGCCAGCAGCCAGGAGGGTCTCGCGCCGAATGAGCAGTTCTTC

V: TRBV21-1
J: TRBJ1-1
D: NA
size: many
CDR3: CASSKALGTGNRGGEAFF
DNA: TGTGCCAGCAGCAAAGCGTTGGGGACAGGGAATCGGGGAGGGGAAGCTTTCTTT

V: TRBV7-9
J: TRBJ1-5
D: NA
size: NA
CDR3: CASSLTGGTGAQPQHF
DNA: TGTGCCAGCAGCTTAACGGGGGGGACGGGAGCTCAGCCCCAGCATTTT

V: TRBV19
J: TRBJ1-6
D: NA
size: NA
CDR3: CASSRGRRNSPLHF
DNA: TGTGCCAGTAGTAGGGGGCGCAGAAATTCACCCCTCCACTTT

V: TRBV6-1
J: TRBJ1-5
D: NA
size: few
CDR3: CASSEARQGFGQPQHF
DNA: TGTGCCAGCAGTGAAGCTCGGCAGGGGTTTGGTCAGCCCCAGCATTTT

V: TRBV19
J: TRBJ1-2
D: NA
size: NA
CDR3: CASRESGVVFDYGYTF
DNA: TGTGCCAGTAGGGAGTCTGGAGTAGTGTTCGACTATGGCTACACCTTC

V: TRBV4-1
J: TRBJ1-3
D: NA
size: NA
CDR3: CASSQARGVGSGNTIYF
DNA: TGCGCCAGCAGCCAAGCCCGGGGGGTGGGCTCTGGAAACACCATATATTTT

V: TRBV19
J: TRBJ2-3
D: NA
size: once
CDR3: CASSRGPWADTQYF
DNA: TGTGCCAGTAGTAGGGGGCCCTGGGCAGATACGCAGTATTTT

V: TRBV2
J: TRBJ1-1
D: TRBD1
size: NA
CDR3: CASSLTGDTEAFF
DNA: TGTGCCAGCAGTCTGACAGGGGACACTGAAGCTTTCTTT

V: TRBV19
J: TRBJ1-1
D: NA
size: NA
CDR3: CASRGGLVNTEAFF
DNA: TGTGCCAGTAGGGGTGGGCTTGTGAACACTGAAGCTTTCTTT

V: TRBV27
J: TRBJ1-5
D: NA
size: NA
CDR3: CASSQNSGGFMNQPQHF
DNA: TGTGCCAGCAGCCAAAACTCCGGCGGCTTTATGAATCAGCCCCAGCATTTT

V: TRBV5-1
J: TRBJ2-3
D: TRBD2
size: NA
CDR3: CASSLGGGGSDTQYF
DNA: TGCGCCAGCAGCTTGGGCGGGGGGGGCTCAGATACGCAGTATTTT

V: TRBV27
J: TRBJ2-1
D: NA
size: NA
CDR3: CASSSGTVNEQFF
DNA: TGTGCCAGCAGTTCGGGGACTGTCAATGAGCAGTTCTTC

V: TRBV6-1
J: TRBJ1-2
D: TRBD1
size: NA
CDR3: CASSERDRANYGYTF
DNA: TGTGCCAGCAGTGAACGAGACAGGGCTAACTATGGCTACACCTTC

V: TRBV11-2
J: TRBJ2-7
D: NA
size: NA
CDR3: CASSLGPSVHEQYF
DNA: TGTGCCAGCAGCTTAGGCCCCTCGGTCCACGAGCAGTACTTC

V: TRBV25-1
J: TRBJ2-7
D: TRBD2
size: NA
CDR3: CASRAGGAEEQYF
DNA: TGTGCCAGCAGGGCGGGGGGCGCGGAGGAGCAGTACTTC

V: TRBV7-6
J: TRBJ1-3
D: NA
size: few
CDR3: CASSLFSSVLGGNTIYF
DNA: TGTGCCAGCAGCTTATTCTCTAGTGTGTTGGGTGGAAACACCATATATTTT

V: TRBV6-5
J: TRBJ1-2
D: NA
size: NA
CDR3: CAPTRPYGYTF
DNA: TGTGCCCCCACGCGCCCTTATGGCTACACCTTC

V: TRBV28
J: TRBJ2-5
D: TRBD2
size: NA
CDR3: CASSFWLAGFQETQYF
DNA: TGTGCCAGCAGTTTTTGGCTAGCGGGATTCCAAGAGACCCAGTACTTC

V: TRBV7-9
J: TRBJ2-1
D: NA
size: NA
CDR3: CASSSGGQNEQFF
DNA: TGTGCCAGCAGCTCGGGGGGCCAAAATGAGCAGTTCTTC

V: TRBV27
J: TRBJ2-5
D: NA
size: NA
CDR3: CASRPSEEETQYF
DNA: TGTGCCAGCAGGCCGAGCGAGGAGGAGACCCAGTACTTC

V: TRBV7-9
J: TRBJ2-1
D: NA
size: NA
CDR3: CASSFPAREQFF
DNA: TGTGCCAGCAGCTTTCCCGCGCGCGAGCAGTTCTTC

V: TRBV2
J: TRBJ2-6
D: TRBD1
size: NA
CDR3: CASSVGTESSGANVLTF
DNA: TGTGCCAGCAGTGTCGGGACAGAGTCCTCTGGGGCCAACGTCCTGACTTTC

V: TRBV19
J: TRBJ1-2
D: NA
size: NA
CDR3: CASSIADNGYTF
DNA: TGTGCCAGTAGTATCGCGGACAATGGCTACACCTTC

V: TRBV5-4
J: TRBJ2-2
D: NA
size: NA
CDR3: CASSQDSLNTGELFF
DNA: TGTGCCAGCAGCCAGGACAGCCTAAACACCGGGGAGCTGTTTTTT

V: TRBV10-3
J: TRBJ1-5
D: NA
size: NA
CDR3: CATQDIQNQPQHF
DNA: TGTGCCACCCAGGACATTCAGAATCAGCCCCAGCATTTT